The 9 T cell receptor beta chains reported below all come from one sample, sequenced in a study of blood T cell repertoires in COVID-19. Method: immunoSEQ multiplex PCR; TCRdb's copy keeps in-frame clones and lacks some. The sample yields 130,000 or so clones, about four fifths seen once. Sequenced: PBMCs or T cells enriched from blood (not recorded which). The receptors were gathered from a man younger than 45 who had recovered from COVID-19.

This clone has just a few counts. CDR3: CASSRPGQGAGELFF. In DNA, the CDR3 is TGTGCCAGCAGCCGTCCCGGACAGGGGGCCGGGGAGCTGTTTTTT. The chain joins TRBV5-4 to TRBJ2-2; 10 bases align to TRBD1. With V trimmed by 4 bases and J by 6 bases, 6 bases remained unmatched. Germline loops: CDR1 SGHNT, CDR2 YYREEE (reference sequence). CDR3 size: 15 residues.

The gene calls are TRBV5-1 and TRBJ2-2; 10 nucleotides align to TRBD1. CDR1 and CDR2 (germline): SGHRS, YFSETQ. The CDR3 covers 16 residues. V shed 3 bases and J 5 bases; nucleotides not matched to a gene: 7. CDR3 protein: CASSWDRGVGTGELFF. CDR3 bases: TGCGCCAGCAGCTGGGACAGGGGAGTAGGTACCGGGGAGCTGTTTTTT.

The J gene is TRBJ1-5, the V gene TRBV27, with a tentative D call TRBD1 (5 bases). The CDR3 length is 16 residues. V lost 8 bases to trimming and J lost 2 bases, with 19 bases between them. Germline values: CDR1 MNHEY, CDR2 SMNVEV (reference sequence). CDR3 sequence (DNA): TGTGCCAGCCCCCGGCAGGGAGGTAGGGGCAATCAGCCCCAGCATTTT. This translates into CASPRQGGRGNQPQHF.

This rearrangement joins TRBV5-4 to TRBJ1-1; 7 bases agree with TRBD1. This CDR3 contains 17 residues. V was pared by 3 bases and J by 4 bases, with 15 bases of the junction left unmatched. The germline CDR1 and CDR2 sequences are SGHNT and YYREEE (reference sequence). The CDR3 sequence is CASSWGGGQTKGTEAFF. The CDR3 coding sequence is TGTGCCAGCAGCTGGGGTGGGGGACAGACGAAGGGCACTGAAGCTTTCTTT.

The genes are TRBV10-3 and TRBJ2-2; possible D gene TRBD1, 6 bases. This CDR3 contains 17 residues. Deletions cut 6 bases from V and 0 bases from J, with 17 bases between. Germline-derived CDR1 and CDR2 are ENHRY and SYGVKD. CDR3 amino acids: CAISFTLGTTNTGELFF. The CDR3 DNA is TGTGCCATCAGCTTCACGCTAGGGACAACGAACACCGGGGAGCTGTTTTTT.

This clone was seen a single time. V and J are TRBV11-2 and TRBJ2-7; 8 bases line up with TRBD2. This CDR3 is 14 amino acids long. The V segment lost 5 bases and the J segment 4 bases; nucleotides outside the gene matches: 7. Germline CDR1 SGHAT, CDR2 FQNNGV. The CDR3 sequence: CASSGLTSGYEQYV. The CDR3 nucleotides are TGTGCCAGCAGCGGATTAACTAGCGGATACGAGCAGTACGTC.

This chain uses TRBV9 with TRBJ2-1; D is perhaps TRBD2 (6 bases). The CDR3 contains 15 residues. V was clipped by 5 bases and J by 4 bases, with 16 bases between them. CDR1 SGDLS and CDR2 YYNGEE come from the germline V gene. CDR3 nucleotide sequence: TGTGCCAGCAGTGCGATCGGGGGTTTGTACAATGAGCAGTTCTTC. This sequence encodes CASSAIGGLYNEQFF.

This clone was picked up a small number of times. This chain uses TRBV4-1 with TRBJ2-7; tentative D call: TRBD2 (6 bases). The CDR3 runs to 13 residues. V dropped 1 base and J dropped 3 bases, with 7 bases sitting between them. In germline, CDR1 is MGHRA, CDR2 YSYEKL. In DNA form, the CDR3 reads TGCGCCAGCAGCCAAGGGGGAGGCTACGAGCAGTACTTC. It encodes CASSQGGGYEQYF.

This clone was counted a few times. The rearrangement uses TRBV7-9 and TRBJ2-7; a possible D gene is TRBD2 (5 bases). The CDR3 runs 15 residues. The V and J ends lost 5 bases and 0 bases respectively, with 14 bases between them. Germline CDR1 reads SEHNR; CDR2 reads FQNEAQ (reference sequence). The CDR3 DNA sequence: TGTGCCAGCAGCCTCGGGGTTTCACCCTCCTACGAGCAGTACGTC. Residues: CASSLGVSPSYEQYV.